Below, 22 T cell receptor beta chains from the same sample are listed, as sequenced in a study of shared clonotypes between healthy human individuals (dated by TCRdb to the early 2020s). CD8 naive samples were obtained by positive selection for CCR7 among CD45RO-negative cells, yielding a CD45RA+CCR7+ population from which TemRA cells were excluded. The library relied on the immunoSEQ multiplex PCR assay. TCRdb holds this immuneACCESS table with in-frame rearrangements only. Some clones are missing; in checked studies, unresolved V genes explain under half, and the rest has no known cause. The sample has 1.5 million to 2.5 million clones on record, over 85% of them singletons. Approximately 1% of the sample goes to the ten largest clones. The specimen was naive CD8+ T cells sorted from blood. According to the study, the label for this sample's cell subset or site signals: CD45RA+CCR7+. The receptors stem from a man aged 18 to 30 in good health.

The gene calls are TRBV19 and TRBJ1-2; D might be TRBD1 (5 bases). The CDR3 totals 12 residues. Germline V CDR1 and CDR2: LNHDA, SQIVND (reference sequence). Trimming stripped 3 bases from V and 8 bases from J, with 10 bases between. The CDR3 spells CASSMGVLGYTF. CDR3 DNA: TGTGCCAGTAGTATGGGGGTTCTCGGCTACACCTTC.

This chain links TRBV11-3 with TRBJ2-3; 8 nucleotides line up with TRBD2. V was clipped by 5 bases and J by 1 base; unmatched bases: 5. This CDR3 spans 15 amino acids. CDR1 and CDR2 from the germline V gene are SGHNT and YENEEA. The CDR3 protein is CASSHPAGGTDTQYF. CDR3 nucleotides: TGTGCCAGCAGCCATCCAGCGGGGGGCACAGATACGCAGTATTTT. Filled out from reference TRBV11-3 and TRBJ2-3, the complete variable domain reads EAGVVQSPRYKIIEKKQPVAFWCNPISGHNTLYWYLQNLGQGPELLIRYENEEAVDDSQLPKDRFSAERLKGVDSTLKIQPAELGDSAVYLCASSHPAGGTDTQYFGPGTRLTVL.

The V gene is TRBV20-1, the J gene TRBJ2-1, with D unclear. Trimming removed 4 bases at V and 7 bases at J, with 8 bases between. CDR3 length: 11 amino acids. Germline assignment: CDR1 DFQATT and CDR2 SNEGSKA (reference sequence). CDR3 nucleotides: TGCAGTGCTACCGGGCCGAATGAGCAGTTCTTC. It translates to CSATGPNEQFF.

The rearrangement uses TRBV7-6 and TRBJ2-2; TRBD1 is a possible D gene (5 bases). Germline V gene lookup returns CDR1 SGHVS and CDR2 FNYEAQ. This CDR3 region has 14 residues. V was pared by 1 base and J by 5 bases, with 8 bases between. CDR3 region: CASSLEYRTGELFF. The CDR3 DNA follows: TGTGCCAGCAGCTTAGAGTACAGGACCGGGGAGCTGTTTTTT.

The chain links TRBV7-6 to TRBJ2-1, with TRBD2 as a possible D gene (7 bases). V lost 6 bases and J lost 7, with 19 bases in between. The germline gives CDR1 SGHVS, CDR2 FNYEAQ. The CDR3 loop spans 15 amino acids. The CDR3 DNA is TGTGCCAGCAGTCTACGACGGGGGGCGCGTAATGAGCAGTTCTTC. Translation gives CASSLRRGARNEQFF.

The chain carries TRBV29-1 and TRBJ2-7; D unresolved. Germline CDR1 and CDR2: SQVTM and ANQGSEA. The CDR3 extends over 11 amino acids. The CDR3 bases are TGCAGTTGGTCAAATGGCTACGAGCAGTACTTC. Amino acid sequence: CSWSNGYEQYF.

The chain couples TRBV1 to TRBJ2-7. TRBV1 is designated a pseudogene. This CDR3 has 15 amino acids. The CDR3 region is CTSSPLPATLYEQYF. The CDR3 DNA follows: TGCACCAGCAGCCCCCTCCCAGCTACCTTGTACGAGCAGTACTTC.

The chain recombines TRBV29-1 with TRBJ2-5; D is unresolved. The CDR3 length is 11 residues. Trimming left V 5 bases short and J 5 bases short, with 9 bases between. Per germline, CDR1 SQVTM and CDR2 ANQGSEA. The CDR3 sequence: CSVLARETQYF. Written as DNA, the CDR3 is TGCAGCGTTCTTGCCAGGGAGACCCAGTACTTC.

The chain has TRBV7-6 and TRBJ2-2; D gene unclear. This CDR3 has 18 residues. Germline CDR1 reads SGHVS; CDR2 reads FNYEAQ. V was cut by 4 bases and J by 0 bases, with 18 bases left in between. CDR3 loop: CASSSPAGPLTNTGELFF. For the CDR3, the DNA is TGTGCCAGCAGCTCCCCCGCCGGGCCTCTCACGAACACCGGGGAGCTGTTTTTT.

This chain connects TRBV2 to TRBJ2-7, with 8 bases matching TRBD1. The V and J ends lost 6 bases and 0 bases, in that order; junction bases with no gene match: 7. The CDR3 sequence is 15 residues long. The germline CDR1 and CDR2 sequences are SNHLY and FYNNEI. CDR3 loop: CASRGWTGSSYEQYF. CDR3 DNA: TGTGCCAGCAGAGGCTGGACAGGGAGCTCCTACGAGCAGTACTTC.

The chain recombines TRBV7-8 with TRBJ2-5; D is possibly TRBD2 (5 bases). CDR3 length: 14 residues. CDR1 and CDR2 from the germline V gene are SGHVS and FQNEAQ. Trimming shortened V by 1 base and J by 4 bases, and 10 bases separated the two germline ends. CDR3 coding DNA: TGTGCCAGCAGCTTAGGGACTGGATCAGAGACCCAGTACTTC. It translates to CASSLGTGSETQYF.

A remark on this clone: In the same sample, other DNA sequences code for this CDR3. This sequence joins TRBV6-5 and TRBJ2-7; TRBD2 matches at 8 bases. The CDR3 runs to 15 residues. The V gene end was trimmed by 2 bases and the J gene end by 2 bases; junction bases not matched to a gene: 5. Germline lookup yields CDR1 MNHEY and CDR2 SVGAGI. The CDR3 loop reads CASSYGLAGAYEQYF. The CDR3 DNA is TGTGCCAGCAGTTACGGGCTAGCGGGCGCCTACGAGCAGTACTTC.

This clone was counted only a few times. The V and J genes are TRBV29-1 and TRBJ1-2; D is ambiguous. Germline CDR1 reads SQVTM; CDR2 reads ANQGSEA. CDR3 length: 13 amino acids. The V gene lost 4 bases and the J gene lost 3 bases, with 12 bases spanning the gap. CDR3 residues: CSVAGGVDYGYTF. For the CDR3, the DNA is TGCAGCGTTGCAGGCGGGGTGGACTATGGCTACACCTTC.

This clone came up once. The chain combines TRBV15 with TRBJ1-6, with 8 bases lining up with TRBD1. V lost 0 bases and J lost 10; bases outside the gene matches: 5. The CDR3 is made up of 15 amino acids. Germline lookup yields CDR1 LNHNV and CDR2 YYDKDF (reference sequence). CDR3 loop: CATSRDQQGVSPLHF. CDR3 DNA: TGTGCCACCAGCAGAGATCAACAGGGGGTCTCACCCCTCCACTTT.

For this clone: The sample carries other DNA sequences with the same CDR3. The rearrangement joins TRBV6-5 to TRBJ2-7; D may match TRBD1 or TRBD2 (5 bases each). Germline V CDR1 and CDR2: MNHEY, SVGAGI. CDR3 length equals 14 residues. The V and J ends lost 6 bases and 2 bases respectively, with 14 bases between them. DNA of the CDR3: TGTGCCAGCAGCACAACCGGGACGGCCTACGAGCAGTACTTC. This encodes CASSTTGTAYEQYF.

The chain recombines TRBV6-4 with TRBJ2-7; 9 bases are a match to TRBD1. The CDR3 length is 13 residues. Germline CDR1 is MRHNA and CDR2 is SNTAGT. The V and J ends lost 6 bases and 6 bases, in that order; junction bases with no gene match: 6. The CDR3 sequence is CASSPGTGSEQYF. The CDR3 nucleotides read TGTGCCAGCAGCCCCGGGACAGGGAGCGAGCAGTACTTC.

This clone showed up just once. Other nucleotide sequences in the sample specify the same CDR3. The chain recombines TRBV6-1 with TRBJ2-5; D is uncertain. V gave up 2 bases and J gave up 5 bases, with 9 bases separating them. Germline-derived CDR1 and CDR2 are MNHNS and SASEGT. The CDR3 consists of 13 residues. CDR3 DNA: TGTGCCAGCAGTGAACTACGATGGGAGACCCAGTACTTC. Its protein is CASSELRWETQYF.

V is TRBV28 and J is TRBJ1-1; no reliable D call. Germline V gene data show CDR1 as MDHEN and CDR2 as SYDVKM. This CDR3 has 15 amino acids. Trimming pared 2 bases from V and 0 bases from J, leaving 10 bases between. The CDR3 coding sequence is TGTGCCAGCAGTTTAACTTTGCAGTTGAACACTGAAGCTTTCTTT. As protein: CASSLTLQLNTEAFF.

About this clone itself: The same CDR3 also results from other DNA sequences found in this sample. CDR3 loop: CASSLGQGAGEQYF. The CDR3 bases are TGTGCCAGCAGTCTCGGACAGGGGGCAGGCGAGCAGTACTTC. The chain uses TRBV27 and TRBJ2-7; 11 bases are shared with TRBD1. After removal of 5 bases from V and 6 bases from J, the junction contained 6 bases not matched to a gene. The germline CDR1 and CDR2 sequences are MNHEY and SMNVEV (reference sequence). CDR3 length equals 14 residues.

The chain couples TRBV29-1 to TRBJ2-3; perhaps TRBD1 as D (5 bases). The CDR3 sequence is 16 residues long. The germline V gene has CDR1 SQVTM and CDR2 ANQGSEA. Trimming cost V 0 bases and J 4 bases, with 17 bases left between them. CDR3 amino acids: CSVEDLGFRDSDTQYF. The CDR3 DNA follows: TGCAGCGTTGAAGATCTCGGATTCAGGGATTCAGATACGCAGTATTTT.

CDR3 sequence reads: CASSLFQGHHEQFF. The DNA for the CDR3 is TGTGCCAGCAGTTTATTCCAAGGGCATCATGAGCAGTTCTTC. This chain joins TRBV27 and TRBJ2-1; D is ambiguous. The CDR3 runs 14 residues. Trimming took off 1 base at V and 8 bases at J, with 12 bases between the two ends. CDR1 MNHEY and CDR2 SMNVEV come from the germline V gene (reference sequence).

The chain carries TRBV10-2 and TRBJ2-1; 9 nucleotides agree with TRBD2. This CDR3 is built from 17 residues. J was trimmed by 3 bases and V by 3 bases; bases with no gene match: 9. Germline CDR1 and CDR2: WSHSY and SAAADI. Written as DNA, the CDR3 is TGCGCCAGCAGTGACCCAACTGGGACTAGCAGCTACAATGAGCAGTTCTTC. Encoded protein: CASSDPTGTSSYNEQFF.